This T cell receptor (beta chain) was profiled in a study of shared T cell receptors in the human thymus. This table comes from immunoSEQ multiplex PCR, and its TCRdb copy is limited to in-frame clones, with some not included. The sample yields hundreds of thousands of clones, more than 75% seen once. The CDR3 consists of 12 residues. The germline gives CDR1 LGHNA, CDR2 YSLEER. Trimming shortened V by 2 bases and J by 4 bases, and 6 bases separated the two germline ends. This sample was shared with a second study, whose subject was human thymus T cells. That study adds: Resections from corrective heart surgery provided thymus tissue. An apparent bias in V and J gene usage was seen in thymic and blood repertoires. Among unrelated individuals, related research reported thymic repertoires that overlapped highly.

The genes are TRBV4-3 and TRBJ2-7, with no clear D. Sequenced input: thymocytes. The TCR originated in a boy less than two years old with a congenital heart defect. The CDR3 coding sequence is TGCGCCAGCAGCCAACTCGTGTACGAGCAGTACTTC. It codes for CASSQLVYEQYF.